The next 24 T cell receptor beta chains were all read from a single sample in a study of blood T cell repertoires in COVID-19. Produced via immunoSEQ multiplex PCR; TCRdb's table is partial and in-frame only. This sample has approximately 89,000 clones, with approximately 92% found just once. The sequenced material came from peripheral blood. The source of these receptors is a woman in her fifties or sixties with active COVID-19.

This rearrangement joins TRBV29-1 to TRBJ2-2; 11 positions match TRBD1. The V segment lost 2 bases and the J segment 6 bases; nucleotides outside the gene matches: 5. This CDR3 has 15 amino acids. The V gene's germline CDR1 is SQVTM and CDR2 ANQGSEA. The CDR3 nucleotides are TGCAGCGTTGAACGGACAGGGGGCGCCGCCGGGGAGCTGTTTTTT. The encoded protein is CSVERTGGAAGELFF.

This chain connects TRBV6-5 to TRBJ1-2; the D gene is possibly TRBD1 (6 bases). Trimming removed 5 bases from V and 6 bases from J, with 16 bases in between. CDR1 and CDR2 from the germline V gene are MNHEY and SVGAGI. This CDR3 is built from 14 residues. CDR3 nucleotides: TGTGCCAGCAGTAGAAACAGGGTTTCAGATGGCTACACCTTC. Translated: CASSRNRVSDGYTF.

V and J are TRBV6-1 and TRBJ2-4; 10 bases agree with TRBD1. Germline V gene data show CDR1 as MNHNS and CDR2 as SASEGT. J gave up 7 bases and V 1 base, and 10 bases lay outside the gene matches. The CDR3 length is 17 residues. The CDR3 here is CASSEELPGQGYNIQYF. In nucleotides, the CDR3 is TGTGCCAGCAGTGAAGAGCTTCCGGGACAGGGGTATAACATTCAGTACTTC.

The chain has TRBV19 and TRBJ2-4; 8 bases are a match to TRBD1. Per the germline V gene, CDR1 is LNHDA and CDR2 is SQIVND (reference sequence). This CDR3 contains 17 residues. Trimming cost V 7 bases and J 1 base; bases outside gene matches: 12. This chain's CDR3 is CASTPGGWTGAKNIQYF. DNA of the CDR3: TGTGCCAGTACCCCAGGGGGTTGGACAGGGGCCAAAAACATTCAGTACTTC.

The V call is TRBV7-8, the J call TRBJ1-4, with a weak D call TRBD1 (6 bases). Between the trimmed V and J ends, which lost 6 bases and 7 bases, there was a span of 12 bases. CDR1 and CDR2 (germline): SGHVS, FQNEAQ. This CDR3 is 13 amino acids long. DNA of the CDR3: TGTGCCAGCAGAAAGGGGGTGGGTGAAAAACTGTTTTTT. Translated: CASRKGVGEKLFF.

This chain links TRBV24-1 with TRBJ1-6, with 7 bases aligning to TRBD1. The CDR3 sequence is 14 residues long. The germline V gene has CDR1 KGHDR and CDR2 SFDVKD. V lost 4 bases to trimming and J lost 5 bases; unmatched junction nucleotides: 1. DNA for the CDR3: TGTGCCACCAGTGAGGGACAGAATAATTCACCCCTCCACTTT. Translating gives CATSEGQNNSPLHF.

V and J are TRBV5-1 and TRBJ2-1; D gene ambiguous. Trimming took off 0 bases at V and 0 bases at J, with 4 bases between the two ends. Germline CDR1 reads SGHRS; CDR2 reads YFSETQ. The length of the CDR3 is 14 residues. The CDR3 is CASSLVRSYNEQFF. CDR3 nucleotide sequence: TGCGCCAGCAGCTTGGTTCGCTCCTACAATGAGCAGTTCTTC.

The chain combines TRBV6-2 or TRBV6-3 with TRBJ2-7; maybe TRBD1 (6 bases). Germline lookup yields CDR1 MNHEY and CDR2 SVGEGT. With 4 bases removed from V and 3 bases from J, the gap between germline ends came to 7 bases. The CDR3 is 12 amino acids. The CDR3 is CASSLQGYEQYF. CDR3 in DNA: TGTGCCAGCAGTTTACAGGGCTACGAGCAGTACTTC.

V usage is TRBV14 and J usage is TRBJ1-3, with 8 bases that match TRBD1. The CDR3 length is 16 residues. V shed 3 bases and J 0 bases; nucleotides not matched to a gene: 4. CDR1 SGHDN and CDR2 FVKESK come from the germline V gene. The CDR3 is CASSQTGAHSGNTIYF. The DNA for the CDR3 is TGTGCCAGCAGCCAGACAGGGGCCCACTCTGGAAACACCATATATTTT.

This sequence joins TRBV6-5 and TRBJ2-7, with D tentatively TRBD1 (6 bases). The V end lost 0 bases, the J end lost 2 bases, and 14 bases lay between the germline ends. CDR3 length: 16 residues. Germline CDR1 is MNHEY and CDR2 is SVGAGI. The CDR3 loop reads CASSYSGSRGAYEQYF. The CDR3 nucleotides are TGTGCCAGCAGTTACTCGGGGTCCAGGGGAGCCTACGAGCAGTACTTC.

The chain recombines TRBV6-5 with TRBJ1-6, with no clear D. Trimming took off 2 bases at V and 2 bases at J, with 10 bases between the two ends. The CDR3 is 16 residues long. Germline values: CDR1 MNHEY, CDR2 SVGAGI. The CDR3 sequence is CASSYRERTYNSPLHF. The CDR3 nucleotides read TGTGCCAGCAGTTACAGGGAGAGAACCTATAATTCACCCCTCCACTTT.

This sequence joins TRBV11-2 and TRBJ1-6, with a weak D call TRBD1 (6 bases). CDR1 is SGHAT, CDR2 FQNNGV, per germline. Trimming took 1 base from V and 5 from J, leaving 9 bases between them. This CDR3 contains 15 residues. CDR3 DNA sequence: TGTGCCAGCAGCTTAGCGCCAGGGGATAATTCACCCCTCCACTTT. Protein product: CASSLAPGDNSPLHF.

This sequence joins TRBV24-1 and TRBJ1-5, with D possibly matching TRBD1 (6 bases). Trimming took 4 bases from V and 2 from J, leaving 11 bases between them. CDR3 size: 15 residues. Germline V CDR1 and CDR2: KGHDR, SFDVKD. The CDR3 nucleotides read TGTGCCACCAGTGACGCTTCAGGGGGCAATCAGCCCCAGCATTTT. Translating it yields CATSDASGGNQPQHF.

The chain uses TRBV27 and TRBJ1-3; D unresolved. The V end lost 1 base, the J end lost 4 bases, and 11 bases lay between the germline ends. The CDR3 spans 15 residues. Germline CDR1 and CDR2: MNHEY and SMNVEV (reference sequence). DNA of the CDR3: TGTGCCAGCAGTTTATACCCGGGTGGCGGAAACACCATATATTTT. Translated, it gives CASSLYPGGGNTIYF.

CDR3 sequence reads: CASWQGVPYGYTF. DNA for the CDR3: TGTGCCAGCTGGCAGGGGGTGCCCTATGGCTACACCTTC. The chain is built from TRBV6-6 and TRBJ1-2; 7 bases are a match to TRBD1. Germline CDR1 and CDR2: MNHNY and SVGAGI (reference sequence). V lost 8 bases, J lost 4 bases, and 7 bases stayed unmatched. CDR3 length: 13 amino acids.

The rearrangement joins TRBV21-1 to TRBJ1-3; the table's D call, TRBD1, was not checked against the DNA. TRBV21-1 is a pseudogene locus. This CDR3 has 17 amino acids. The CDR3 sequence: CASSKEGQGRPGNTIYF. Written as DNA, the CDR3 is TGTGCCAGCAGCAAAGAGGGACAGGGGCGCCCCGGAAACACCATATATTTT.

The chain uses TRBV29-1 and TRBJ2-7; TRBD1 agrees at 8 bases. In germline, CDR1 is SQVTM, CDR2 ANQGSEA. V lost 4 bases to trimming and J lost 3 bases; unmatched junction nucleotides: 2. The CDR3 contains 12 residues. For the CDR3, the DNA is TGCAGCGTTGTAGGACAGGGCTACGAGCAGTACTTC. It translates to CSVVGQGYEQYF.

In this sample, this clone turned up once. The V gene is TRBV29-1, the J gene TRBJ1-2, with 8 bases that match TRBD1. Germline V lookup: CDR1 SQVTM, CDR2 ANQGSEA. V lost 5 bases and J lost 3; bases outside the gene matches: 2. The CDR3 sequence is 12 residues long. The DNA of the CDR3 is TGCAGCGTTTCGGACAGGGACTATGGCTACACCTTC. Protein sequence: CSVSDRDYGYTF.

The gene calls are TRBV27 and TRBJ2-2, with D possibly TRBD2 on 6 matching bases. Germline-derived CDR1 and CDR2 are MNHEY and SMNVEV (reference sequence). The CDR3 runs 16 residues. Between the trimmed V and J ends, which lost 5 bases and 4 bases, there was a span of 17 bases. The CDR3 DNA reads as TGTGCCAGCAGTCTTTACCGACCGGGAGTCACCGGGGAGCTGTTTTTT. Translating it yields CASSLYRPGVTGELFF.

This clone showed up just once. The chain carries TRBV27 and TRBJ1-5; TRBD1 aligns across 7 bases. This CDR3 region has 14 residues. Germline V gene data show CDR1 as MNHEY and CDR2 as SMNVEV (reference sequence). J lost 7 bases, V lost 3 bases, and 6 bases had no gene match. This chain's CDR3 is CASSFSRGQQPQHF. CDR3 coding DNA: TGTGCCAGCAGTTTTTCTAGGGGGCAACAGCCCCAGCATTTT.

This clone was seen more than once but under ten times. The rearrangement uses TRBV7-9 and TRBJ1-6; TRBD1 matches at 10 bases. Germline loops: CDR1 SEHNR, CDR2 FQNEAQ (reference sequence). This CDR3 comprises 14 residues. V lost 3 bases to trimming and J lost 7 bases; unmatched junction nucleotides: 0. CDR3 nucleotides: TGTGCCAGCAGCTTGGACAGGGGGAATTCACCCCTCCACTTT. Residues: CASSLDRGNSPLHF.

This clone was seen just once. The chain employs TRBV19 and TRBJ2-3; TRBD2 matches 11 bases. V gave up 1 base and J gave up 1 base; unmatched junction bases: 4. The CDR3 has 17 residues. Looked up from germline, CDR1 is LNHDA and CDR2 is SQIVND (reference sequence). CDR3 DNA sequence: TGTGCCAGTAGTATAGTTATGACTAGCGGGGGCACAGATACGCAGTATTTT. It yields the protein CASSIVMTSGGTDTQYF.

J is TRBJ2-3 and V is TRBV15; TRBD1 aligns across 12 bases. J lost 6 bases, V lost 3 bases, and 7 bases had no gene match. Germline V CDR1 and CDR2: LNHNV, YYDKDF (reference sequence). CDR3 length equals 16 residues. The CDR3 DNA reads as TGTGCCACCAGCAGCCGGGACAGGGGGCTCCGGGATACGCAGTATTTT. This encodes CATSSRDRGLRDTQYF.

The CDR3 DNA reads as TGTGCCTGGAATCGACAGGGGGCAGCTGGAAACACCATATATTTT. The encoded protein is CAWNRQGAAGNTIYF. The chain recombines TRBV30 with TRBJ1-3, with TRBD1 matching 10 bases. CDR1 is GTSNPN and CDR2 is SVGIG in the germline V gene (reference sequence). The CDR3 is 15 amino acids. J lost 2 bases, V lost 4 bases, and 5 bases had no gene match.